One and the same sample provided the 19 T cell receptor beta chains below, sequenced in a study of monozygotic twins with cystic fibrosis. Clones were sequenced by immunoSEQ multiplex PCR, and TCRdb holds only the in-frame ones, with some missing. Among about 22,000 clones, approximately 98% were seen once, and the ten largest hold around 0.15%. The material sequenced was blood. Receptors originate from a girl between 10 and 17 years old with cystic fibrosis.

The chain carries TRBV7-3 and TRBJ2-2, with D tentatively TRBD1 (6 bases). V was trimmed by 7 bases and J by 5 bases, leaving 11 bases between them. This CDR3 has 13 residues. CDR1 is SGHTA, CDR2 FQGTGA, per germline. CDR3 bases: TGTGCCAGCACTAAACAGGGAACCGGGGAGCTGTTTTTT. This encodes CASTKQGTGELFF.

A note on this clone: A read error may produce the germline difference seen at one junction end. The V gene is TRBV7-7, the J gene TRBJ2-7, with a tentative D call TRBD2 (6 bases). CDR3 size: 18 residues. The germline V gene has CDR1 SSHAT and CDR2 FNYEAQ (reference sequence). CDR3: CASSLVVGRLARPYEQYF. The DNA for the CDR3 is TGTGCTAGCAGCTTAGTGGTAGGTCGGCTAGCGAGACCCTACGAGCAGTACTTC. Filled out from reference TRBV7-7 and TRBJ2-7, the complete variable domain reads GAGVSQSPRYKVTKRGQDVTLRCDPISSHATLYWYQQALGQGPEFLTYFNYEAQPDKSGLPSDRFSAERPEGSISTLTIQRTEQRDSAMYRCASSLVVGRLARPYEQYFGPGTRLTVT.

The gene calls are TRBV19 and TRBJ1-5; D is unresolved. There are 13 residues in the CDR3. V gave up 9 bases and J gave up 4 bases, with 13 bases separating them. Per the germline V gene, CDR1 is LNHDA and CDR2 is SQIVND (reference sequence). CDR3 sequence (DNA): TGTGCCAGCTCTACGCGGGTGAATCAGCCCCAGCATTTT. Its protein product is CASSTRVNQPQHF.

The chain uses TRBV25-1 and TRBJ1-1; no definite D call. This CDR3 is built from 12 residues. CDR1 is MGHDK, CDR2 SYGVNS, per germline. Trimming removed 3 bases from V and 7 bases from J, with 9 bases in between. The CDR3 is CASSDWRLEAFF. The CDR3 bases are TGTGCCAGCAGTGACTGGAGACTTGAAGCTTTCTTT.

The chain joins TRBV13 to TRBJ2-1; D is unclear. V was trimmed by 4 bases and J by 8 bases, leaving 12 bases between them. The germline V gene has CDR1 PRHDT and CDR2 FYEKMQ (reference sequence). The CDR3 consists of 13 residues. CDR3 amino acids: CASSSRVSHEQFF. The CDR3 DNA sequence: TGTGCCAGCAGCTCCAGAGTCTCCCATGAGCAGTTCTTC. The full variable domain, rest sourced from reference TRBV13 and TRBJ2-1, is AAGVIQSPRHLIKEKRETATLKCYPIPRHDTVYWYQQGPGQDPQFLISFYEKMQSDKGSIPDRFSAQQFSDYHSELNMSSLELGDSALYFCASSSRVSHEQFFGPGTRLTVL.

This chain links TRBV7-8 with TRBJ2-7; tentative D call: TRBD1 (5 bases). Germline assignment: CDR1 SGHVS and CDR2 FQNEAQ. The V gene lost 5 bases and the J gene lost 1 base, with 24 bases spanning the gap. The CDR3 loop spans 18 amino acids. CDR3 residues: CASSLPRGARSPSYEQYV. CDR3 bases: TGTGCCAGCAGCCTCCCAAGGGGCGCGCGGTCACCGTCCTACGAGCAGTACGTC.

The chain has TRBV7-2 and TRBJ2-7; 8 bases are a match to TRBD2. The trim removed 5 bases at V and 3 bases at J, leaving 9 bases unmatched. CDR3 size: 15 residues. Germline values: CDR1 SGHTA, CDR2 FQGNSA. The CDR3 coding sequence is TGTGCCAGCAGCATCCTTGCGGGAGGTCTCTACGAGCAGTACTTC. The encoded protein is CASSILAGGLYEQYF. The full variable domain, in which reference TRBV7-2 and TRBJ2-7 provide the parts outside the CDR3, is GAGVSQSPSNKVTEKGKDVELRCDPISGHTALYWYRQSLGQGLEFLIYFQGNSAPDKSGLPSDRFSAERTGGSVSTLTIQRTQQEDSAVYLCASSILAGGLYEQYFGPGTRLTVT.

This chain connects TRBV6-4 to TRBJ2-1; possibly TRBD2 for D (6 bases). This CDR3 has 13 residues. Germline loops: CDR1 MRHNA, CDR2 SNTAGT. V lost 8 bases and J 4 bases, leaving 12 bases between the germline ends. The chain's CDR3 is CASSSGLYNEQFF. The CDR3 coding sequence is TGTGCCAGCTCCAGCGGGTTATACAATGAGCAGTTCTTC.

This clone was observed a single time. The chain carries TRBV4-1 and TRBJ2-1; possible D gene TRBD2, 5 bases. CDR1 is MGHRA and CDR2 is YSYEKL in the germline V gene. The CDR3 is made up of 13 amino acids. V gave up 2 bases and J gave up 8 bases, with 10 bases separating them. The CDR3 sequence is CASSQRETDEQFF. CDR3 DNA sequence: TGCGCCAGCAGCCAAAGGGAGACCGATGAGCAGTTCTTC.

This sequence joins TRBV30 and TRBJ2-5; 11 positions agree with TRBD2. There are 17 residues in the CDR3. Germline trimming cut 1 base from V and 2 bases from J; bases unmatched to any gene: 9. Looked up from germline, CDR1 is GTSNPN and CDR2 is SVGIG (reference sequence). CDR3: CAWSGGLAALRQETQYF. Here the CDR3 DNA reads TGTGCCTGGAGTGGGGGACTAGCGGCATTACGTCAAGAGACCCAGTACTTC.

In regard to this clone: The missing conserved phenylalanine or tryptophan at the end of this CDR3 makes a read error likely. The limits of the CDR3 on the DNA are not certain, so only TCRdb's listed CDR3 is given. The chain has TRBV21-1 and TRBJ1-4; the table calls TRBD1, which could not be checked here. TRBV21-1 is noted as a pseudogene. The length of the CDR3 is 10 amino acids, counting both ends. The CDR3 sequence: CATESTGFPR.

This clone was counted a single time. The V call is TRBV30, the J call TRBJ1-5; 8 nucleotides agree with TRBD1. The CDR3 covers 13 residues. With 4 bases clipped from V and 6 bases from J, the junction kept 5 bases outside the gene matches. Germline lookup yields CDR1 GTSNPN and CDR2 SVGIG (reference sequence). Written as DNA, the CDR3 is TGTGCCTGGACCCAGGGGGCTGGTCAGCCCCAGCATTTT. This translates into CAWTQGAGQPQHF.

This chain links TRBV4-3 with TRBJ2-3, with 10 bases identical to TRBD2. V shed 2 bases and J 2 bases; nucleotides not matched to a gene: 4. Germline V gives CDR1 LGHNA, CDR2 YSLEER. This CDR3 comprises 16 residues. This CDR3 reads CASSQMLAGATDTQYF. The CDR3 region has the DNA TGCGCCAGCAGCCAAATGCTAGCGGGAGCCACAGATACGCAGTATTTT.

J is TRBJ1-3 and V is TRBV19; 7 bases are a match to TRBD1. After removal of 3 bases from V and 7 bases from J, the junction contained 6 bases not matched to a gene. CDR3 length equals 14 residues. The germline V gene has CDR1 LNHDA and CDR2 SQIVND (reference sequence). The CDR3 loop is CASSITGDWNTIYF. CDR3 nucleotide sequence: TGTGCCAGTAGTATCACAGGGGACTGGAACACCATATATTTT.

The chain has TRBV7-9 and TRBJ2-7; no firm D call. This CDR3 spans 12 amino acids. Trimming stripped 3 bases from V and 6 bases from J, with 9 bases between. Germline V gene lookup returns CDR1 SEHNR and CDR2 FQNEAQ (reference sequence). CDR3 sequence: CASSFPGREQYF. CDR3 in DNA: TGTGCCAGCAGCTTCCCCGGCCGCGAGCAGTACTTC.

V is TRBV4-2 and J is TRBJ1-2; TRBD1 matches 9 bases. The CDR3 consists of 16 residues. The germline gives CDR1 LGHNA, CDR2 YNFKEQ. Trimming cost V 0 bases and J 8 bases; bases outside gene matches: 10. This CDR3 is CASSQEVDRGKGGYTF. DNA of the CDR3: TGTGCCAGCAGCCAAGAGGTCGACAGGGGGAAAGGAGGCTACACCTTC.

The chain uses TRBV7-2 and TRBJ2-7; D possibly uses TRBD1 or TRBD2 (5 bases each). This CDR3 comprises 13 residues. Germline CDR1 SGHTA, CDR2 FQGNSA. Trimming took 1 base from V and 4 from J, leaving 8 bases between them. In nucleotides, the CDR3 is TGTGCCAGCAGCTTAGTCGGGGCGTACGAGCAGTACGTC. Protein sequence: CASSLVGAYEQYV.

This chain uses TRBV15 with TRBJ1-1, with D possibly being TRBD1 (5 bases). CDR1 is LNHNV and CDR2 is YYDKDF in the germline V gene (reference sequence). There are 12 residues in the CDR3. The V end lost 5 bases, the J end lost 6 bases, and 10 bases lay between the germline ends. As DNA, the CDR3 is TGTGCCACCAGCGCCAGGGAGTCTGAAGCTTTCTTT. This encodes CATSARESEAFF. Based on the CDR3 plus reference TRBV15 and TRBJ1-1, the full variable domain is DAMVIQNPRYQVTQFGKPVTLSCSQTLNHNVMYWYQQKSSQAPKLLFHYYDKDFNNEADTPDNFQSRRPNTSFCFLDIRSPGLGDTAMYLCATSARESEAFFGQGTRLTVV.

This chain connects TRBV9 to TRBJ2-1; 10 bases are a match to TRBD1. This CDR3 is built from 17 residues. Germline CDR1 and CDR2: SGDLS and YYNGEE. V dropped 4 bases and J dropped 4; count of bases not matched to a gene: 11. The CDR3 nucleotides read TGTGCCAGCAGCATATCGCCGGGACAGGGGTTTTACAATGAGCAGTTCTTC. Amino acids: CASSISPGQGFYNEQFF. Supplemented by reference TRBV9 and TRBJ2-1, the full variable domain reads DSGVTQTPKHLITATGQRVTLRCSPRSGDLSVYWYQQSLDQGLQFLIQYYNGEERAKGNILERFSAQQFPDLHSELNLSSLELGDSALYFCASSISPGQGFYNEQFFGPGTRLTVL.